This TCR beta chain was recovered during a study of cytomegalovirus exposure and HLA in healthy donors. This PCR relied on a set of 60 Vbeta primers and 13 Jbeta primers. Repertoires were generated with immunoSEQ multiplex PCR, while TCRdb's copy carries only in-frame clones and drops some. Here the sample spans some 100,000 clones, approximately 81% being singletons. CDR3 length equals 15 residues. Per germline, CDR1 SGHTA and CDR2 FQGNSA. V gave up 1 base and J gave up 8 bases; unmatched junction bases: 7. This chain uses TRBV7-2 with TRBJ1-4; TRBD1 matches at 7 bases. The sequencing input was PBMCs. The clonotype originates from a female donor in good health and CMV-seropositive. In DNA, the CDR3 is TGTGCCAGCAGCTTAGAGCAGGGGGTTATGGAAAAACTGTTTTTT. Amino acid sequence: CASSLEQGVMEKLFF.